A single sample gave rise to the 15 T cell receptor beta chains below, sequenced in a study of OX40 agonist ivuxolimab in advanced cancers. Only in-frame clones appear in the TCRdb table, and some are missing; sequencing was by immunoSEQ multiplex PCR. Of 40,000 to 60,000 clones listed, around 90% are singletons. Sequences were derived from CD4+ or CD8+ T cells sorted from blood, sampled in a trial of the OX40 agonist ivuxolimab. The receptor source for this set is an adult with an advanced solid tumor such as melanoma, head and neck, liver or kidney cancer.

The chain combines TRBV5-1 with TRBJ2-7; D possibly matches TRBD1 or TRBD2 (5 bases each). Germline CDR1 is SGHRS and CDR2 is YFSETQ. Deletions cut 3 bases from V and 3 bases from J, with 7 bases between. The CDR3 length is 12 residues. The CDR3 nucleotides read TGCGCCAGCAGCTGGGACCACTACGAGCAGTACTTC. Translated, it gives CASSWDHYEQYF. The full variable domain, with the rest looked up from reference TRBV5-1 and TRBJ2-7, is KAGVTQTPRYLIKTRGQQVTLSCSPISGHRSVSWYQQTPGQGLQFLFEYFSETQRNKGNFPGRFSGRQFSNSRSEMNVSTLELGDSALYLCASSWDHYEQYFGPGTRLTVT.

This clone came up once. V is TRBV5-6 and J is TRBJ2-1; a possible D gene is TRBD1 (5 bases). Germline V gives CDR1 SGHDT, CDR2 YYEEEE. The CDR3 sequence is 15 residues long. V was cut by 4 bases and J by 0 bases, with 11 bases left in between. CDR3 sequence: CASSLRGGSYNEQFF. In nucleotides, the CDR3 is TGTGCCAGCAGCCTAAGGGGTGGCTCCTACAATGAGCAGTTCTTC.

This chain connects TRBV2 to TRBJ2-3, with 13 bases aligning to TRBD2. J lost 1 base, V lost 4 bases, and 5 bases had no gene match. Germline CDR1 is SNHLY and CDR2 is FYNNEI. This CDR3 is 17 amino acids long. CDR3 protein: CASSGGLAGSGTDTQYF. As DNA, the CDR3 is TGTGCCAGCAGTGGGGGACTAGCGGGGTCTGGCACAGATACGCAGTATTTT.

The DNA for the CDR3 is TGTGCCAGCAGCTTGGCCGTGGTCAGGGGGCGCGGTCAGCCCCAGCATTTT. Protein product: CASSLAVVRGRGQPQHF. The V and J genes are TRBV5-5 and TRBJ1-5, with 8 bases lining up with TRBD1. V dropped 0 bases and J dropped 6; count of bases not matched to a gene: 11. The CDR3 spans 17 residues. Per the germline V gene, CDR1 is SGHKS and CDR2 is YYEKEE (reference sequence).

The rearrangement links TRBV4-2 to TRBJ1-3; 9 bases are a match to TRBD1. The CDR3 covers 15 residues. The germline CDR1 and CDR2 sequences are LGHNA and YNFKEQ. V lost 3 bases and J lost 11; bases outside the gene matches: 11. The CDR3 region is CASSHGTRDREAIYF. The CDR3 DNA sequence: TGTGCCAGCAGCCATGGGACCCGGGACAGGGAAGCCATATATTTT.

As DNA, the CDR3 is TGCAGCTGGAGGGGCCAAGAGACCCAGTACTTC. This translates into CSWRGQETQYF. The chain joins TRBV20-1 to TRBJ2-5; a possible D gene is TRBD2 (6 bases). The CDR3 spans 11 residues. The germline V gene encodes CDR1 DFQATT and CDR2 SNEGSKA (reference sequence).

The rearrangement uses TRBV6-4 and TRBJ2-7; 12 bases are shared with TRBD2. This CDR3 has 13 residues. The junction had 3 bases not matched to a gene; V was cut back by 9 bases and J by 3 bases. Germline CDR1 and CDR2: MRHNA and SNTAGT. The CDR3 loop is CARRLAGVYEQYF. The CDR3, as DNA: TGTGCCAGAAGACTAGCGGGAGTCTACGAGCAGTACTTC.

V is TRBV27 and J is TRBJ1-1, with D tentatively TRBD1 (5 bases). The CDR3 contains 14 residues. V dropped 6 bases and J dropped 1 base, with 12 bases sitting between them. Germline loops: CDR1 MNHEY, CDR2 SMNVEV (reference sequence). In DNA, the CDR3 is TGTGCCAGCAGCCCCGACAGAGGGAACACTGAAGCTTTCTTT. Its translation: CASSPDRGNTEAFF.

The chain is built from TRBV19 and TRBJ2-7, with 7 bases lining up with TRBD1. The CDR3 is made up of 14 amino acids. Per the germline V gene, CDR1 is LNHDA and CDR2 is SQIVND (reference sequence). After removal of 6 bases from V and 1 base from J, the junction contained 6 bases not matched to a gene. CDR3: CASSIMTGSYEQYF. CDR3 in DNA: TGTGCCAGTAGCATAATGACAGGGTCCTACGAGCAGTACTTC. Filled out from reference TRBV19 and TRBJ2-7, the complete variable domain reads DGGITQSPKYLFRKEGQNVTLSCEQNLNHDAMYWYRQDPGQGLRLIYYSQIVNDFQKGDIAEGYSVSREKKESFPLTVTSAQKNPTAFYLCASSIMTGSYEQYFGPGTRLTVT.

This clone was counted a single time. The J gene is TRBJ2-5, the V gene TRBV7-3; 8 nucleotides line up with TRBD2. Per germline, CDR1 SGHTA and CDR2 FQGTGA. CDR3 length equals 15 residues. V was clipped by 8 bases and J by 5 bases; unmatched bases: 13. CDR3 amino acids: CASAARLAIGETQYF. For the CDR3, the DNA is TGTGCCAGCGCAGCACGACTAGCGATCGGGGAGACCCAGTACTTC.

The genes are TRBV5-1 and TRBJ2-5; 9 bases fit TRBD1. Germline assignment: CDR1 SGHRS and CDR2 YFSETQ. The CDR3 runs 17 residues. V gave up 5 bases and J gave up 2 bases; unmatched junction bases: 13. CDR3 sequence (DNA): TGCGCCAGCAGAGTAACCGGGACAGGGATGACTCAAGAGACCCAGTACTTC. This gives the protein CASRVTGTGMTQETQYF.

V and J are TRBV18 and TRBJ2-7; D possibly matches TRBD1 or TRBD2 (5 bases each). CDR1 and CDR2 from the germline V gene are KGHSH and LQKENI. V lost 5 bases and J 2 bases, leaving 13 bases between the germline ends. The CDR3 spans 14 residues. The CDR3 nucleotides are TGTGCCAGCTCATCCGGGACGGCTGCCTACGAGCAGTACTTC. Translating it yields CASSSGTAAYEQYF. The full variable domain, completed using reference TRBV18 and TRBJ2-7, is NAGVMQNPRHLVRRRGQEARLRCSPMKGHSHVYWYRQLPEEGLKFMVYLQKENIIDESGMPKERFSAEFPKEGPSILRIQQVVRGDSAAYFCASSSGTAAYEQYFGPGTRLTVT.

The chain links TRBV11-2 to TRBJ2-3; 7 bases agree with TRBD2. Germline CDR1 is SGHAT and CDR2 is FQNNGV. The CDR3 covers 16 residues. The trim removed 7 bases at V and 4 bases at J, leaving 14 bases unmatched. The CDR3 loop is CASTKVLWGGADTQYF. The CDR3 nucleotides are TGTGCCAGCACCAAGGTGCTATGGGGGGGGGCAGATACGCAGTATTTT.

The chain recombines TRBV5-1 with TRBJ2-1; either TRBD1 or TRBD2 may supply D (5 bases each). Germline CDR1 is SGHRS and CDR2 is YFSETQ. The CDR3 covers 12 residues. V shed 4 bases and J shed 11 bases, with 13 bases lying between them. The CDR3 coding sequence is TGCGCCAGCAGCCGGGACGGAGGAAAGCAGTTCTTC. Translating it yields CASSRDGGKQFF.

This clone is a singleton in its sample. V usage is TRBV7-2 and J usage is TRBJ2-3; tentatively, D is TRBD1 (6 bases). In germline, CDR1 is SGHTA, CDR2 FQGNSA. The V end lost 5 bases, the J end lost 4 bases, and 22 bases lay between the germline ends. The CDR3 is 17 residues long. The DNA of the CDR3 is TGTGCCAGCAGCGGCTCTTTTGGGGGCGGAAGGGCAGATACGCAGTATTTT. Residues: CASSGSFGGGRADTQYF.